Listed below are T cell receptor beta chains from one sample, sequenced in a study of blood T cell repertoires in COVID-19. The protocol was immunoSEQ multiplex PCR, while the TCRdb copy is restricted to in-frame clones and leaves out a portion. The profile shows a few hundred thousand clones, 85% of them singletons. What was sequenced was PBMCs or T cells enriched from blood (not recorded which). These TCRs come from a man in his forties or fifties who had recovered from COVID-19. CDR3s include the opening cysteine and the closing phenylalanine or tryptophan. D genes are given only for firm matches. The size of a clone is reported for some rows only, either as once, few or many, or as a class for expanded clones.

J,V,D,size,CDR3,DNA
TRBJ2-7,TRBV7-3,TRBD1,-,CASSPGTGGDYEQYF,TGTGCCAGCAGCCCCGGGACAGGGGGGGACTACGAGCAGTACTTC
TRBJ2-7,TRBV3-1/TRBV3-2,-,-,CASSQLYEQYF,TGTGCCAGCAGCCAACTCTACGAGCAGTACTTC
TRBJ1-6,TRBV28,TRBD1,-,CASSRLQGVSSPLHF,TGTGCCAGCAGCCGTCTACAGGGGGTTTCTTCACCCCTCCACTTT
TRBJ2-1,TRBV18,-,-,CASSGAGDSYNEQFF,TGTGCCAGCTCAGGAGCAGGGGACTCCTACAATGAGCAGTTCTTC
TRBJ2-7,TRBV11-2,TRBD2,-,CASSSDLAGGRVGQYF,TGTGCCAGCAGCTCGGATCTAGCGGGAGGGCGTGTTGGGCAGTACTTC
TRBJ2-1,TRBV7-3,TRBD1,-,CASSTYGTEYNEQFF,TGTGCCAGCAGCACCTACGGGACAGAATACAATGAGCAGTTCTTC
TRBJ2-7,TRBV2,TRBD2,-,CASKHGDYYEQYF,TGTGCCAGCAAGCACGGGGACTACTACGAGCAGTACTTC
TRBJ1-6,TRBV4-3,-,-,CASSQDWSGSGSHSPLHF,TGCGCCAGCAGCCAAGATTGGTCGGGGTCGGGCTCTCATTCACCCCTCCACTTT
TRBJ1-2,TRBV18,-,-,CASSPPTGYGYTF,TGTGCCAGCTCACCACCCACAGGGTATGGCTACACCTTC
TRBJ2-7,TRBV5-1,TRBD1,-,CASSFRGLPSYEQYF,TGCGCCAGCAGCTTTAGGGGGCTTCCTTCCTACGAGCAGTACTTC
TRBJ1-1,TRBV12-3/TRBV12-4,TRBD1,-,CASSLWRGQAFF,TGTGCCAGCAGTTTATGGAGGGGGCAGGCTTTCTTT
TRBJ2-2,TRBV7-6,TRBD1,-,CASSPTPGQGTGELFF,TGTGCCAGCAGCCCGACACCGGGACAGGGGACCGGGGAGCTGTTTTTT
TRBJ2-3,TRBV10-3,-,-,CAISELDTQYF,TGTGCCATCAGTGAGCTGGATACGCAGTATTTT
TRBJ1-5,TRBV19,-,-,CASSIARLNQPQHF,TGTGCCAGTAGTATAGCCAGGTTAAATCAGCCCCAGCATTTT
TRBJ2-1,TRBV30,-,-,CAWSPRSRHIGDEQFF,TGTGCCTGGAGTCCCCGGTCCCGCCATATAGGGGATGAGCAGTTCTTC
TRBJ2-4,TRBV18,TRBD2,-,CASSPGSGGAQNIQYF,TGTGCCAGCTCACCAGGAAGCGGGGGGGCCCAAAACATTCAGTACTTC
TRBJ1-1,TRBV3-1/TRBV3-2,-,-,CASKTGPLGTEAFF,TGTGCCAGCAAGACAGGCCCGTTGGGCACTGAAGCTTTCTTT
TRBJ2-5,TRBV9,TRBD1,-,CASSPFGGQGETQYF,TGTGCCAGCAGCCCATTCGGAGGACAGGGGGAGACCCAGTACTTC
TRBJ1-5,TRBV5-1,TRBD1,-,CASSVRQGGQPQHF,TGCGCCAGCAGCGTCAGACAGGGTGGTCAGCCCCAGCATTTT
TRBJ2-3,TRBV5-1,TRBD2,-,CASSTGGVTDTQYF,TGCGCCAGCAGCACCGGGGGGGTTACAGATACGCAGTATTTT
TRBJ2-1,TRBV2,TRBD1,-,CASSERDRGYNEQFF,TGTGCCAGCAGTGAGCGGGACAGGGGATACAATGAGCAGTTCTTC
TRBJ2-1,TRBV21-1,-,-,CASSKGFGIRTRTYNEQFF,TGTGCCAGCAGCAAAGGCTTTGGTATTCGGACTAGAACCTACAATGAGCAGTTCTTC
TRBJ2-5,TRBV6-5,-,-,CASSYSTKTGGTQYF,TGTGCCAGCAGTTACTCGACAAAAACCGGAGGGACCCAGTACTTC
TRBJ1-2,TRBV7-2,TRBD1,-,CASSTGDRGPYGYTF,TGTGCCAGCAGCACAGGGGACAGGGGCCCCTATGGCTACACCTTC
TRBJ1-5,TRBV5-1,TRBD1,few,CASSLGDRNQPQHF,TGCGCCAGCAGCTTGGGGGACAGAAATCAGCCCCAGCATTTT
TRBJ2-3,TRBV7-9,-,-,CASSFDRFGTDTQYF,TGTGCCAGCAGCTTCGACAGGTTTGGGACAGATACGCAGTATTTT
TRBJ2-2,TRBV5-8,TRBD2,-,CASSATSGRWAGELFF,TGTGCCAGCAGTGCGACTAGCGGGAGATGGGCCGGGGAGCTGTTTTTT
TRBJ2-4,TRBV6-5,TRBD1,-,CASSKRDRAKNIQYF,TGTGCCAGCAGCAAGAGGGACAGAGCCAAAAACATTCAGTACTTC
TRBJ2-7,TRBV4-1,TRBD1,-,CASTRGSQAVDMHF,TGCGCCAGCACCAGGGGGTCCCAGGCCGTCGACATGCACTTC
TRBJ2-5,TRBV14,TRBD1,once,CASSHTWGQGDQETQYF,TGTGCCAGCAGCCACACCTGGGGACAGGGGGACCAAGAGACCCAGTACTTC
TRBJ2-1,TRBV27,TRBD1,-,CASSPFTGGGYNEQFF,TGTGCCAGCAGTCCATTTACAGGGGGAGGCTACAATGAGCAGTTCTTC
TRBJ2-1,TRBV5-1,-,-,CASSFPGGTGNEQFF,TGCGCCAGCAGCTTCCCCGGCGGGACGGGGAATGAGCAGTTCTTC
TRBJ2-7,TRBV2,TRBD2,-,CARGLAGGPHEQYF,TGTGCCAGAGGGTTAGCGGGAGGGCCCCACGAGCAGTACTTC
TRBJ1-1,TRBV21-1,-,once,CASSKALGQAAPEAFF,TGTGCCAGCAGCAAAGCCCTGGGACAGGCCGCGCCTGAAGCTTTCTTT
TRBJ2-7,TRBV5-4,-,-,CASSLAPPDSYEQYF,TGTGCCAGCAGCTTGGCCCCACCAGACAGTTACGAGCAGTACTTC
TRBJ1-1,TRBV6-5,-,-,CASSLRPGAFF,TGTGCCAGCAGTTTACGCCCGGGGGCTTTCTTT
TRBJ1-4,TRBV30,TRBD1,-,CAWTTGTGGLATNEKLFF,TGTGCCTGGACCACCGGGACAGGGGGCCTTGCAACTAATGAAAAACTGTTTTTT
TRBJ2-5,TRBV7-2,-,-,CASSLGRGHQETQYF,TGTGCCAGCAGCTTAGGCAGGGGCCACCAAGAGACCCAGTACTTC
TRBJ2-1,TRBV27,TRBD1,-,CASSFETGSEQFF,TGTGCCAGCAGTTTTGAGACAGGGAGTGAGCAGTTCTTC
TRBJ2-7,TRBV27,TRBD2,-,CASSFSPTGGVQYF,TGTGCCAGCAGTTTTTCTCCGACGGGGGGAGTGCAGTACTTC
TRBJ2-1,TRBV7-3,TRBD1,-,CASSSGQPNSEQFF,TGTGCCAGCAGCTCGGGACAGCCTAATAGTGAGCAGTTCTTC
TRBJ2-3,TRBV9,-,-,CASSVGLQDTDTQYF,TGTGCCAGCAGCGTAGGGTTACAGGACACAGATACGCAGTATTTT
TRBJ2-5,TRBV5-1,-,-,CASSLVGGYQETQYF,TGCGCCAGCAGCTTGGTTGGCGGGTACCAAGAGACCCAGTACTTC
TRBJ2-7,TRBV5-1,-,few,CASCTRGLRPYEQYF,TGCGCCAGCTGCACTAGAGGCCTCCGACCCTACGAGCAGTACTTC
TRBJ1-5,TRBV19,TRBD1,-,CASSIVWTGGAQPQHF,TGTGCCAGTAGTATCGTCTGGACAGGGGGTGCACAGCCCCAGCATTTT
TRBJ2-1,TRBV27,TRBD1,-,CASAGTGNNEQFF,TGTGCCAGCGCCGGGACAGGGAACAATGAGCAGTTCTTC
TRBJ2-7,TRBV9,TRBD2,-,CASSETSGPYEQYF,TGTGCCAGCAGCGAGACTAGCGGACCCTACGAGCAGTACTTC
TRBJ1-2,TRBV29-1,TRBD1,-,CSVGDRGDGYTF,TGCAGCGTTGGGGACAGGGGCGATGGCTACACCTTC
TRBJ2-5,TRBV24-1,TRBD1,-,CATSEAGQAQETQYF,TGTGCCACCAGTGAGGCGGGACAGGCCCAAGAGACCCAGTACTTC
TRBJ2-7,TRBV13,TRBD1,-,CASSSFLGGALEQYF,TGTGCCAGCAGCTCATTTTTAGGGGGCGCGTTGGAGCAGTACTTC
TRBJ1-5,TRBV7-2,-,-,CASSLSHGGFSNQPQHF,TGTGCCAGCAGCTTAAGTCATGGAGGGTTTAGCAATCAGCCCCAGCATTTT
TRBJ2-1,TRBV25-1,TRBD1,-,CASSQGRDRGWPYNEQFF,TGTGCCAGCAGTCAAGGGAGGGACAGGGGATGGCCCTACAATGAGCAGTTCTTC
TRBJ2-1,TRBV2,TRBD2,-,CASSGLAINSYNEQFF,TGTGCCAGCAGTGGACTAGCGATAAACTCCTACAATGAGCAGTTCTTC